The 12 T cell receptor beta chains presented below share a single source sample, sequenced in a study of blood T cell repertoires in COVID-19. Libraries were prepared by immunoSEQ multiplex PCR; TCRdb keeps only in-frame clonotypes and omits some of them. The sample holds under 300,000 clones; roughly 88% are singletons and the top ten take about 12%. The sample was peripheral blood. The receptors originated from a man aged 80 or over with acute or convalescent COVID-19.

The chain is built from TRBV4-3 and TRBJ1-2; 9 nucleotides agree with TRBD1. There are 14 residues in the CDR3. The J segment lost 8 bases and the V segment lost 5 bases, leaving 9 bases of the junction unmatched. Germline V gives CDR1 LGHNA, CDR2 YSLEER. CDR3 in DNA: TGCGCCAGCAGCGAACTACAGGGGGCGGAAGGCTACACCTTC. It codes for CASSELQGAEGYTF.

The rearrangement joins TRBV20-1 to TRBJ2-3; 8 nucleotides agree with TRBD2. The CDR3 has 14 amino acids. After removal of 3 bases from V and 0 bases from J, the junction contained 2 bases not matched to a gene. Germline V gene sequence: CDR1 DFQATT, CDR2 SNEGSKA (reference sequence). As DNA, the CDR3 is TGCAGTGCTAGTACTAGCGGAAGCACAGATACGCAGTATTTT. Amino acids: CSASTSGSTDTQYF.

A remark on this clone: Other DNA sequences in this sample translate to the same CDR3. V is TRBV5-1 and J is TRBJ1-5, with TRBD1 identical over 7 bases. Germline CDR1 reads SGHRS; CDR2 reads YFSETQ. The CDR3 is 16 residues long. V dropped 0 bases and J dropped 0; count of bases not matched to a gene: 3. The chain's CDR3 is CASSLGGTDSNQPQHF. DNA of the CDR3: TGCGCCAGCAGCTTGGGGGGGACAGATAGCAATCAGCCCCAGCATTTT.

J is TRBJ2-7 and V is TRBV20-1; D perhaps matches TRBD2 (5 bases). Looked up from germline, CDR1 is DFQATT and CDR2 is SNEGSKA (reference sequence). This CDR3 has 11 amino acids. The germline V and J ends were trimmed by 4 bases and 4 bases, with 8 bases remaining between them. The CDR3 loop is CSANGVYEQYF. The CDR3, as DNA: TGCAGTGCTAACGGGGTATACGAGCAGTACTTC.

The chain recombines TRBV16 with TRBJ2-5; D remains unclear. This CDR3 comprises 13 residues. Germline CDR1 and CDR2: KGHSY and FQNENV. V lost 0 bases, J lost 5 bases, and 7 bases lay in between. CDR3 nucleotides: TGTGCCAGCAGCCAATCGAGTGTGGAGACCCAGTACTTC. Residues: CASSQSSVETQYF.

This clone was seen only a few times. The chain uses TRBV4-2 and TRBJ2-5; TRBD1 matches at 9 bases. V lost 4 bases and J lost 5; bases outside the gene matches: 2. Germline V gives CDR1 LGHNA, CDR2 YNFKEQ. This CDR3 spans 13 amino acids. This CDR3 reads CASSPDRGETQYF. CDR3 nucleotide sequence: TGTGCCAGCAGCCCTGACAGGGGGGAGACCCAGTACTTC.

The chain couples TRBV6-5 to TRBJ2-7, with TRBD1 matching 10 bases. Germline V gives CDR1 MNHEY, CDR2 SVGAGI. The CDR3 has 14 amino acids. After removal of 6 bases from V and 4 bases from J, the junction contained 6 bases not matched to a gene. The CDR3 loop reads CASSRGQGGYEQYF. The CDR3 DNA is TGTGCCAGCAGCCGAGGACAGGGGGGGTACGAGCAGTACTTC.

The chain combines TRBV10-2 with TRBJ2-3; 8 nucleotides line up with TRBD1. V gave up 7 bases and J gave up 0 bases; unmatched junction bases: 6. CDR3 length: 15 residues. CDR1 is WSHSY and CDR2 is SAAADI in the germline V gene. The CDR3 reads CASILGTGSTDTQYF. Written as DNA, the CDR3 is TGCGCCAGCATCTTAGGGACAGGCAGCACAGATACGCAGTATTTT.

V is TRBV5-6 and J is TRBJ1-2, with 10 bases that match TRBD1. Germline V gives CDR1 SGHDT, CDR2 YYEEEE. The V gene end was trimmed by 0 bases and the J gene end by 6 bases; junction bases not matched to a gene: 5. This CDR3 is 15 amino acids long. CDR3 in amino acids: CASSLGDRGWDGYTF. CDR3 nucleotide sequence: TGTGCCAGCAGCTTGGGGGACAGGGGTTGGGATGGCTACACCTTC.

The chain employs TRBV18 and TRBJ2-1, with D unresolved. The CDR3 runs to 13 residues. V was pared by 0 bases and J by 6 bases, with 6 bases between. Germline loops: CDR1 KGHSH, CDR2 LQKENI. CDR3 sequence: CASSPPSSNEQFF. The CDR3 DNA reads TGTGCCAGCTCACCACCGTCATCCAATGAGCAGTTCTTC.

This rearrangement joins TRBV10-3 to TRBJ1-2; no clear D gene. Germline V CDR1 and CDR2: ENHRY, SYGVKD. Trimming cost V 2 bases and J 8 bases, with 12 bases left between them. CDR3 length: 13 residues. CDR3 residues: CAISEGALGGYTF. The CDR3 DNA reads TGTGCCATCAGTGAGGGAGCCTTAGGCGGCTACACCTTC.

The chain employs TRBV6-6 and TRBJ1-1; D unresolved. Germline CDR1 and CDR2: MNHNY and SVGAGI (reference sequence). V was trimmed by 5 bases and J by 0 bases, leaving 7 bases between them. This CDR3 is built from 13 residues. The CDR3 region is CASSGRLNTEAFF. The CDR3 DNA follows: TGTGCCAGCAGTGGTCGGTTGAACACTGAAGCTTTCTTT.